This TCR beta chain was documented in a study of blood T cell repertoires in COVID-19. Original processing notes: Amplification from reference gene primers served as the basis for estimated nucleated cell counts. The data were produced by immunoSEQ multiplex PCR, yet TCRdb's version contains in-frame clones alone and is incomplete. V and J calls and clone size are as listed in that table; D and trimming were resolved from the DNA. The sample has about 54,000 clones, roughly nine tenths seen once. Trimming took 2 bases from V and 6 from J, leaving 5 bases between them. The CDR3 sequence is 11 residues long. The germline gives CDR1 DFQATT, CDR2 SNEGSKA (reference sequence).

V is TRBV20-1 and J is TRBJ2-1, with unresolved D. This receptor was taken from a woman aged 55-70 years with active or convalescent COVID-19. Sequencing was performed on peripheral blood. The CDR3 nucleotides are TGCAGTGCTAGATTCCTCAATGAGCAGTTCTTC. Amino acid sequence: CSARFLNEQFF.